Detailed here is one T cell receptor beta chain. Autoimmune disease history or systemic immunosuppression barred patients. The sample comes from a study of OX40 agonist ivuxolimab in advanced cancers. Across the whole study: An agonistic human IgG2 monoclonal antibody against OX40 (CD134) was given. Those enrolled were less than 85% male, with a mean age of 60 years and ages from roughly 23 to 79. Three patients, one with hepatocellular carcinoma and two with cutaneous melanoma, responded partially.

Produced via immunoSEQ multiplex PCR; TCRdb's table is partial and in-frame only. Among about 20,000 clones listed, 75% to 95% were seen once. The length of the CDR3 is 17 residues. Looked up from germline, CDR1 is SEHNR and CDR2 is FQNEAQ (reference sequence). J was trimmed by 5 bases and V by 0 bases; bases with no gene match: 5. Material: CD4+ or CD8+ T cells sorted from blood, obtained in a trial of the OX40 agonist ivuxolimab. The source of this sequence is an adult with an advanced solid tumor such as melanoma, head and neck, liver or kidney cancer. This chain uses TRBV7-9 with TRBJ2-1; TRBD1 agrees at 12 bases. The DNA of the CDR3 is TGTGCCAGCAGCTTAGCCGCCGGGACAGGGGGCCACAATGAGCAGTTCTTC. Residues: CASSLAAGTGGHNEQFF.